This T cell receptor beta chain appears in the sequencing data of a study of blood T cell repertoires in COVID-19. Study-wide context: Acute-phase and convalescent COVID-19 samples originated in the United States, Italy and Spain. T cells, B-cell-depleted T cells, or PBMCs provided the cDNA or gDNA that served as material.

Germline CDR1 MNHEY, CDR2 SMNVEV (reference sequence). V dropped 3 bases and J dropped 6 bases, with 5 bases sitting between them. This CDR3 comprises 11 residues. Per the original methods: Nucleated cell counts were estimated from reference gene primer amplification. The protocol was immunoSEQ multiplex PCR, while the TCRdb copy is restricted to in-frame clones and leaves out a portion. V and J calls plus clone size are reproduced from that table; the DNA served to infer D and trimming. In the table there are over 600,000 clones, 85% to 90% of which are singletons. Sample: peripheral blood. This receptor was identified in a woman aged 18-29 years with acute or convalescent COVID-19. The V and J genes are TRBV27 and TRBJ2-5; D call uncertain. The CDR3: CASSFGQTQYF. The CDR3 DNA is TGTGCCAGCAGTTTTGGGCAGACCCAGTACTTC.